The 13 T cell receptor beta chains presented below share a single source sample, sequenced in a study of T-cell memory formation after mild COVID-19 (dated by TCRdb to the early 2020s). Library prep was done by 5' RACE. Sequencing used an Illumina NovaSeq 6000. In TCRdb, the public reads were trimmed at Q25 with fastp and aligned with MiXCR, with productive beta chains retained. Rows with one shared CDR3 protein collapse into an entry with the most common genes and DNA. For this sample there are about 270,000 distinct CDR3 sequences; roughly 16% appear just once. The ten most abundant clones make up 20% to 25% of the sample. Sequenced: PBMCs or a T cell subset sorted from them (not recorded which). These receptors were collected from a man aged 18 to 29 who had mild COVID-19 (a few samples of this study predate the infection). The sample titles of this study are shuffled in the database, so cell type and time point are left out; the donor was told from shared clones.

The chain employs TRBV4-1 and TRBJ2-1; D is unclear. This CDR3 has 15 residues. Germline CDR1 reads MGHRA; CDR2 reads YSYEKL. V was cut by 2 bases and J by 4 bases, with 12 bases left in between. The CDR3 DNA sequence: TGCGCCAGCAGCCAATATTTGATGCGGTACAATGAGCAGTTCTTC. Its protein product is CASSQYLMRYNEQFF.

This clonotype was seen more than once but under ten times. The chain is built from TRBV19 and TRBJ2-5; D may be TRBD2 (6 bases). This CDR3 is 15 amino acids long. Germline V gene lookup returns CDR1 LNHDA and CDR2 SQIVND (reference sequence). V lost 5 bases to trimming and J lost 3 bases, with 16 bases between them. CDR3 protein: CASSRTGRGEETQYF. In DNA form, the CDR3 reads TGTGCCAGTAGTCGAACGGGACGCGGGGAAGAGACCCAGTACTTC.

The chain links TRBV6-6 to TRBJ1-1; D perhaps matches TRBD1 (6 bases). The germline V and J ends were trimmed by 7 bases and 0 bases, with 12 bases remaining between them. CDR3 length: 14 residues. The germline gives CDR1 MNHNY, CDR2 SVGAGI (reference sequence). The CDR3 loop reads CASTPDSMNTEAFF. Written as DNA, the CDR3 is TGTGCCAGCACTCCGGACAGTATGAACACTGAAGCTTTCTTT.

This clonotype was seen repeatedly, ten times or more. This sequence joins TRBV5-6 and TRBJ2-5; TRBD2 is a possible D gene (5 bases). V was shortened by 1 base and J by 4 bases, with 14 bases between the two germline ends. CDR3 length: 15 amino acids. Germline CDR1 and CDR2: SGHDT and YYEEEE. CDR3 bases: TGTGCCAGCAGCTTGTATAGAGGGCCCCCAGAGACCCAGTACTTC. This encodes CASSLYRGPPETQYF.

This clonotype occurred a few times. The chain joins TRBV7-6 to TRBJ2-7; D remains unclear. Between the trimmed V and J ends, which lost 2 bases and 3 bases, there was a span of 8 bases. The CDR3 is 13 residues long. From germline, CDR1 is SGHVS and CDR2 FNYEAQ. CDR3 protein: CASSLTVLYEQYF. The DNA of the CDR3 is TGTGCCAGCAGCTTAACAGTCCTCTACGAGCAGTACTTC.

This sequence joins TRBV2 and TRBJ2-3; D remains ambiguous. Trimming cost V 5 bases and J 2 bases, with 8 bases left between them. The germline V gene encodes CDR1 SNHLY and CDR2 FYNNEI. The CDR3 spans 13 residues. CDR3 nucleotides: TGTGCCAGCAGTCGAAGAGACACAGATACGCAGTATTTT. Protein sequence: CASSRRDTDTQYF. Full variable domain (remainder filled in from reference TRBV2 and TRBJ2-3): EPEVTQTPSHQVTQMGQEVILRCVPISNHLYFYWYRQILGQKVEFLVSFYNNEISEKSEIFDDQFSVERPDGSNFTLKIRSTKLEDSAMYFCASSRRDTDTQYFGPGTRLTVL.

This rearrangement joins TRBV7-9 to TRBJ1-2; D call uncertain. V was clipped by 4 bases and J by 0 bases, with 9 bases between them. This CDR3 is built from 14 residues. Germline CDR1 SEHNR, CDR2 FQNEAQ (reference sequence). This CDR3 is CASSWIGANYGYTF. The CDR3 bases are TGTGCCAGCAGCTGGATAGGCGCTAACTATGGCTACACCTTC.

This clonotype has at least ten counts. V usage is TRBV12-5 and J usage is TRBJ2-6; D remains ambiguous. The length of the CDR3 is 15 residues. V shed 1 base and J shed 0 bases, with 4 bases lying between them. CDR1 and CDR2 from the germline V gene are LGHNT and FRNRAP. CDR3 residues: CASGLGHSGANVLTF. CDR3 bases: TGTGCTAGTGGTTTGGGACACTCTGGGGCCAACGTCCTGACTTTC.

This clonotype has at least ten counts. This rearrangement joins TRBV7-9 to TRBJ2-1; TRBD1 might be the D (5 bases). The CDR3 runs to 15 residues. The V gene's germline CDR1 is SEHNR and CDR2 FQNEAQ (reference sequence). V shed 3 bases and J shed 3 bases, with 12 bases lying between them. The DNA for the CDR3 is TGTGCCAGCAGCTTCGCGTCAGGGCGCTACAATGAGCAGTTCTTC. It specifies CASSFASGRYNEQFF.

This clonotype appeared a few times. The chain employs TRBV7-9 and TRBJ2-7, with TRBD2 matching over 10 bases. The ends lost 5 bases at V and 6 bases at J; junction bases unmatched: 4. The CDR3 sequence is 13 residues long. CDR1 is SEHNR and CDR2 is FQNEAQ in the germline V gene (reference sequence). CDR3 sequence (DNA): TGTGCCAGCAGCCCGAGCGGGGGGGCCGAGCAGTACGTC. Protein sequence: CASSPSGGAEQYV.

This clonotype occurred a few times. The chain uses TRBV9 and TRBJ2-3, with D unresolved. Germline V gene sequence: CDR1 SGDLS, CDR2 YYNGEE. There are 14 residues in the CDR3. V lost 0 bases and J lost 5, with 10 bases in between. This CDR3 is CASSVEWGIDTQYF. The CDR3 DNA reads TGTGCCAGCAGCGTAGAGTGGGGAATAGATACGCAGTATTTT.

This clonotype was seen a handful of times. The chain recombines TRBV7-6 with TRBJ2-7; 13 bases line up with TRBD2. V was clipped by 5 bases and J by 0 bases; unmatched bases: 10. This CDR3 contains 18 residues. CDR1 and CDR2 from the germline V gene are SGHVS and FNYEAQ. The DNA for the CDR3 is TGTGCCAGCAGCCCTGGGACTAGCGGGGCCTTTAGCTCCTACGAGCAGTACGTC. As protein: CASSPGTSGAFSSYEQYV.

This clonotype was seen more than once but under ten times. The J gene is TRBJ2-1, the V gene TRBV20-1, with D possibly matching TRBD1 (5 bases). The V and J ends lost 6 bases and 0 bases respectively, with 15 bases between them. The CDR3 length is 15 residues. Per the germline V gene, CDR1 is DFQATT and CDR2 is SNEGSKA (reference sequence). CDR3 in DNA: TGCAGTGCCAGGGCCCGTGGGATCTCCTACAATGAGCAGTTCTTC. It yields the protein CSARARGISYNEQFF.